The source of this T cell receptor (beta chain) is a study of CD8 T cells in ankylosing spondylitis. To note about this clonotype: Its antigen is unknown.

Germline CDR1 DFQATT, CDR2 SNEGSKA (reference sequence). The V end was cut by 0 bases, the J end by 8 bases, with 11 bases between. The CDR3 has 13 residues. Study conclusions and caveats: It appeared that ankylosing spondylitis blood was characterized by a TCR beta motif of several highly homologous variants. A subset of motif variants has previously been described in the synovial fluid and blood of reactive arthritis.

By quantitative 5'-RACE with molecular barcodes, the TCR beta libraries were made. TCRdb processed the 5' RACE reads anew with MiXCR; each CDR3 protein has one entry. The data show fewer than 650,000 distinct CDR3 sequences, over 9.5% seen once. Sequencing used blood, either unsorted or a sorted T cell fraction (not recorded which). The chain recombines TRBV20-1 with TRBJ2-1, with D maybe TRBD2 (5 bases). The clonotype comes from a male donor with ankylosing spondylitis. The CDR3 reads CSARDPPRDEQFF. The CDR3 DNA follows: TGCAGTGCTAGAGACCCACCGAGGGATGAGCAGTTCTTC.